The 17 T cell receptor beta chains below come from one sample, sequenced in a study of blood T cell repertoires in COVID-19. The data were produced by immunoSEQ multiplex PCR, yet TCRdb's version contains in-frame clones alone and is incomplete. The sample lists approximately 120,000 clones; over 75% were seen once. The sequenced sample consisted of peripheral blood. The receptors originated from an elderly woman with acute or convalescent COVID-19.

The V gene is TRBV5-4, the J gene TRBJ2-2; D gene uncertain. V lost 1 base and J lost 1, with 5 bases in between. The CDR3 length is 14 residues. Germline V lookup: CDR1 SGHNT, CDR2 YYREEE (reference sequence). CDR3 coding DNA: TGTGCCAGCAGCTTGTCTAAGAACACCGGGGAGCTGTTTTTT. Translation gives CASSLSKNTGELFF.

The chain carries TRBV28 and TRBJ1-4; D gene uncertain. The CDR3 extends over 13 amino acids. Per germline, CDR1 MDHEN and CDR2 SYDVKM. V was shortened by 2 bases and J by 8 bases, with 9 bases between the two germline ends. CDR3 bases: TGTGCCAGCAGTTTAAGCCAATACGAAAAACTGTTTTTT. Translation gives CASSLSQYEKLFF.

The V gene is TRBV5-6, the J gene TRBJ1-5; 9 positions match TRBD1. Per the germline V gene, CDR1 is SGHDT and CDR2 is YYEEEE. This CDR3 comprises 15 residues. With V trimmed by 3 bases and J by 4 bases, 5 bases remained unmatched. Here the CDR3 reads CASSWGQGPNQPQHF. CDR3 DNA: TGTGCCAGCAGCTGGGGACAGGGCCCGAATCAGCCCCAGCATTTT.

The chain carries TRBV4-1 and TRBJ1-6; D not resolved. V was cut by 0 bases and J by 0 bases, with 15 bases left in between. The CDR3 spans 19 residues. Germline V gene sequence: CDR1 MGHRA, CDR2 YSYEKL. CDR3 amino acids: CASSQEVGSGSSYNSPLHF. CDR3 in DNA: TGCGCCAGCAGCCAAGAAGTCGGATCCGGGAGCTCCTATAATTCACCCCTCCACTTT.

The V call is TRBV13, the J call TRBJ2-3; TRBD1 matches 8 bases. Germline CDR1 PRHDT, CDR2 FYEKMQ (reference sequence). The junction had 1 base not matched to a gene; V was cut back by 5 bases and J by 0 bases. This CDR3 has 14 residues. In DNA form, the CDR3 reads TGTGCCAGCAGCCGGACAGGGAGCACAGATACGCAGTATTTT. It specifies CASSRTGSTDTQYF.

The rearrangement joins TRBV4-3 to TRBJ2-2, with D perhaps TRBD2 (6 bases). Between the trimmed V and J ends, which lost 4 bases and 9 bases, there was a span of 21 bases. The CDR3 consists of 16 residues. CDR1 LGHNA and CDR2 YSLEER come from the germline V gene. In nucleotides, the CDR3 is TGCGCCAGCAGCCCTCCGTCCCGGCCGGCGGGAAGGGAGCTGTTTTTT. This sequence encodes CASSPPSRPAGRELFF.

This chain uses TRBV7-2 with TRBJ1-5, with TRBD1 as a possible D gene (6 bases). With 3 bases removed from V and 3 bases from J, the gap between germline ends came to 12 bases. CDR1 and CDR2 from the germline V gene are SGHTA and FQGNSA. This CDR3 contains 15 residues. The CDR3 region is CASSLIGTPNQPQHF. The CDR3 DNA reads as TGTGCCAGCAGCTTGATAGGGACACCCAATCAGCCCCAGCATTTT.

The chain couples TRBV28 to TRBJ2-1, with 8 nucleotides matching TRBD2. The germline V gene encodes CDR1 MDHEN and CDR2 SYDVKM. The V segment lost 6 bases and the J segment 0 bases; nucleotides outside the gene matches: 4. This CDR3 is built from 15 residues. CDR3 nucleotide sequence: TGTGCCAGCAGCCAACTAGCGGACTCCTACAATGAGCAGTTCTTC. Translating gives CASSQLADSYNEQFF.

This chain uses TRBV30 with TRBJ1-6, with 8 bases identical to TRBD1. The J segment lost 10 bases and the V segment lost 5 bases, leaving 7 bases of the junction unmatched. CDR3 length: 13 residues. Germline loops: CDR1 GTSNPN, CDR2 SVGIG (reference sequence). CDR3 coding DNA: TGTGCCTGGTCCCATCACAGGGGGTCACCCCTCCACTTT. As protein: CAWSHHRGSPLHF.

Here the CDR3 reads CASSPPDWGTGELFF. The DNA for the CDR3 is TGTGCCAGCTCACCACCGGACTGGGGCACCGGGGAGCTGTTTTTT. J is TRBJ2-2 and V is TRBV18, with D perhaps matching TRBD2 (5 bases). Germline values: CDR1 KGHSH, CDR2 LQKENI. The CDR3 covers 15 residues. Trimming shortened V by 0 bases and J by 4 bases, and 9 bases separated the two germline ends.

The chain links TRBV6-6 to TRBJ2-7, with D perhaps TRBD2 (6 bases). V lost 6 bases, J lost 3 bases, and 21 bases lay in between. The CDR3 covers 16 residues. Germline assignment: CDR1 MNHNY and CDR2 SVGAGI (reference sequence). The CDR3 loop is CASRTRERGGGYEQYF. In DNA, the CDR3 is TGTGCCAGCAGGACCCGGGAGAGAGGAGGTGGCTACGAGCAGTACTTC.

This chain joins TRBV7-9 and TRBJ1-5, with D unresolved. This CDR3 region has 15 residues. V was cut by 1 base and J by 0 bases, with 7 bases left in between. Germline loops: CDR1 SEHNR, CDR2 FQNEAQ (reference sequence). CDR3 nucleotide sequence: TGTGCCAGCAGCTTAGGCTCTAGTAGCAATCAGCCCCAGCATTTT. Amino acids: CASSLGSSSNQPQHF. Filled out from reference TRBV7-9 and TRBJ1-5, the complete variable domain reads DTGVSQNPRHKITKRGQNVTFRCDPISEHNRLYWYRQTLGQGPEFLTYFQNEAQLEKSRLLSDRFSAERPKGSFSTLEIQRTEQGDSAMYLCASSLGSSSNQPQHFGDGTRLSIL.

The rearrangement links TRBV4-2 to TRBJ2-3; D is unresolved. Between the trimmed V and J ends, which lost 4 bases and 3 bases, there was a span of 8 bases. CDR3 size: 13 residues. The germline V gene has CDR1 LGHNA and CDR2 YNFKEQ. The CDR3 loop is CASSRSGTDTQYF. The DNA of the CDR3 is TGTGCCAGCAGCCGGTCGGGTACAGATACGCAGTATTTT.

The rearrangement uses TRBV3-1 (or the pseudogene TRBV3-2) and TRBJ2-1, with D perhaps TRBD1 (6 bases). Trimming pared 6 bases from V and 5 bases from J, leaving 14 bases between. Germline V gene data show CDR1 as LGHDT and CDR2 as YNNKEL (reference sequence). CDR3 length: 14 amino acids. The CDR3 loop is CASRRNRADNEQFF. DNA for the CDR3: TGTGCCAGCAGGCGAAACAGGGCGGACAATGAGCAGTTCTTC.

The chain links TRBV28 to TRBJ2-4, with TRBD1 matching 12 bases. The V gene end was trimmed by 5 bases and the J gene end by 0 bases; junction bases not matched to a gene: 11. This CDR3 comprises 19 residues. Germline V gene data show CDR1 as MDHEN and CDR2 as SYDVKM. CDR3 sequence reads: CASSPRDRGLRGAKNIQYF. The CDR3 bases are TGTGCCAGCAGTCCCCGGGACAGGGGGCTTCGGGGAGCCAAAAACATTCAGTACTTC.

In this sample, this clone turned up once. The chain uses TRBV20-1 and TRBJ1-3; the D is unclear. The germline V gene has CDR1 DFQATT and CDR2 SNEGSKA (reference sequence). This CDR3 spans 11 amino acids. CDR3 in DNA: TGCAGCACAGTGGCTGGAAACACCATATATTTT. It specifies CSTVAGNTIYF.

In its sample, this clone was seen once. V and J are TRBV7-3 and TRBJ1-2; D may be TRBD1 (5 bases). Germline V CDR1 and CDR2: SGHTA, FQGTGA. Trimming stripped 2 bases from V and 3 bases from J, with 16 bases between. CDR3 size: 16 residues. The DNA of the CDR3 is TGTGCCAGCAGCTTATCCTCTTACGGGGGGGACTATGGCTACACCTTC. This translates into CASSLSSYGGDYGYTF.